What follows are 8 T cell receptor beta chains derived from one specimen sequenced in a study of cytomegalovirus exposure and HLA in healthy donors. Use of 60 Vbeta and 13 Jbeta primers characterized the PCR. The assay was immunoSEQ multiplex PCR, and TCRdb's table has in-frame clones only and misses some. The data contain approximately 140,000 clones, around 90% of them singletons. Sample: PBMCs. Every receptor here comes from a woman between 35 and 50 years old in good health and CMV-seronegative.

The chain has TRBV7-9 and TRBJ2-1, with 11 bases lining up with TRBD2. With 7 bases clipped from V and 4 bases from J, the junction kept 3 bases outside the gene matches. This CDR3 has 14 residues. The germline gives CDR1 SEHNR, CDR2 FQNEAQ (reference sequence). The CDR3: CASTRTSGYNEQFF. Here the CDR3 DNA reads TGTGCCAGCACCAGGACTAGCGGGTACAATGAGCAGTTCTTC.

The V call is TRBV5-1, the J call TRBJ2-5; possible D gene TRBD2, 5 bases. Germline CDR1 is SGHRS and CDR2 is YFSETQ. This CDR3 is built from 14 residues. The ends were cut back, 4 bases at V and 2 bases at J, with 12 bases in the middle. The CDR3 nucleotides read TGCGCCAGCAGCGTCGGGCGGGTACAAGAGACCCAGTACTTC. Amino acid sequence: CASSVGRVQETQYF.

The gene calls are TRBV5-4 and TRBJ2-5; a weak D match, TRBD2 (6 bases). Near its end, the DNA agrees better with TRBJ2-7, so the J call may be wrong. The CDR3 totals 15 residues. In germline, CDR1 is SGHNT, CDR2 YYREEE (reference sequence). The CDR3 spells CASSERLGVSYEQYF. In DNA, the CDR3 is TGTGCCAGCAGCGAGCGACTAGGGGTCTCCTACGAGCAGTACTTC.

Worth noting for this clone: Other nucleotide sequences from this sample produce the same CDR3. The chain joins TRBV30 to TRBJ1-2; 7 bases line up with TRBD1. Trimming took 3 bases from V and 5 from J; bases not matched to a gene: 6. Germline lookup yields CDR1 GTSNPN and CDR2 SVGIG (reference sequence). The CDR3 length is 13 residues. The CDR3 sequence is CAWSRDRPYGYTF. CDR3 coding DNA: TGTGCCTGGAGCCGGGACAGACCATATGGCTACACCTTC.

The CDR3 reads CASSQDRGGGVTDTQYF. CDR3 bases: TGCGCCAGCAGCCAAGATAGGGGGGGCGGGGTGACAGATACGCAGTATTTT. The chain has TRBV4-1 and TRBJ2-3; possible D gene TRBD2, 7 bases. The CDR3 is made up of 17 amino acids. V shed 0 bases and J shed 3 bases, with 16 bases lying between them. Per the germline V gene, CDR1 is MGHRA and CDR2 is YSYEKL.

This clone was observed a handful of times. The chain couples TRBV18 to TRBJ2-7, with TRBD2 as a possible D gene (6 bases). The CDR3 extends over 12 amino acids. Between the trimmed V and J ends, which lost 3 bases and 7 bases, there was a span of 10 bases. Germline V lookup: CDR1 KGHSH, CDR2 LQKENI. The CDR3 nucleotides read TGTGCCAGCTCACCCACAAGCGGGGAGCAGTACTTC. Translated, it gives CASSPTSGEQYF. The full variable domain, its missing parts supplied by reference TRBV18 and TRBJ2-7, is NAGVMQNPRHLVRRRGQEARLRCSPMKGHSHVYWYRQLPEEGLKFMVYLQKENIIDESGMPKERFSAEFPKEGPSILRIQQVVRGDSAAYFCASSPTSGEQYFGPGTRLTVT.

The rearrangement uses TRBV7-2 and TRBJ2-1, with TRBD2 matching 9 bases. The CDR3 has 15 amino acids. CDR1 is SGHTA, CDR2 FQGNSA, per germline. Trimming removed 1 base from V and 7 bases from J; junction bases left unmatched: 5. The CDR3, as DNA: TGTGCCAGCAGCTTAGGGGGGACTAGCCGAAATGAGCAGTTCTTC. It is translated as CASSLGGTSRNEQFF. The variable domain in full, completed from reference TRBV7-2 and TRBJ2-1, reads GAGVSQSPSNKVTEKGKDVELRCDPISGHTALYWYRQSLGQGLEFLIYFQGNSAPDKSGLPSDRFSAERTGGSVSTLTIQRTQQEDSAVYLCASSLGGTSRNEQFFGPGTRLTVL.

This clone was detected only once. This sequence joins TRBV2 and TRBJ2-2; weak D call: TRBD1 (5 bases). CDR1 is SNHLY, CDR2 FYNNEI, per germline. The ends were cut back, 5 bases at V and 7 bases at J, with 14 bases in the middle. This CDR3 has 14 amino acids. Written as DNA, the CDR3 is TGTGCCAGCAGTTATGTCCAGGGCGACGGGGAGCTGTTTTTT. It codes for CASSYVQGDGELFF.